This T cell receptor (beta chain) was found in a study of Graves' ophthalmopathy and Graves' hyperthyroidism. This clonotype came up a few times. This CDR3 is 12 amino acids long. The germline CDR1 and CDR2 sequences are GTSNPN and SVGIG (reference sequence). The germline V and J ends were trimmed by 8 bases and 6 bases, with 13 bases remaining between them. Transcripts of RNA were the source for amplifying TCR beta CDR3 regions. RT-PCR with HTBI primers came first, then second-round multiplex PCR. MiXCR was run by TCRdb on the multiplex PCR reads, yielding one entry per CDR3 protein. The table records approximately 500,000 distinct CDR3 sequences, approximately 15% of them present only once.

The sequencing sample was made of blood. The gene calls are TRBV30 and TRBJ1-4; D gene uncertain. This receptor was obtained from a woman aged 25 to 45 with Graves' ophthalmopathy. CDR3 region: CALGPDYEKLFF. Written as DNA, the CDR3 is TGTGCCCTAGGACCAGATTATGAAAAACTGTTTTTT.